Described below is a single T cell receptor beta chain sequence and its context. Antigen specificity is unknown. CDR3 length: 14 amino acids. Germline CDR1 and CDR2: SGHRS and YFSETQ. V lost 4 bases to trimming and J lost 1 base, with 8 bases between them. This sample stems from a study of PD-L1 blockade in urothelial cancer. Broader study findings: Better progression-free and overall survival followed lower pretreatment blood clonality. Larger 3-week expansion of tumor-associated blood clones was seen in durable-benefit patients.

The time point denotes: peripheral blood 6 weeks after treatment start. Libraries were prepared by immunoSEQ multiplex PCR; TCRdb keeps only in-frame clonotypes and omits some of them. Here the sample spans 40,000 to 55,000 clones, more than 75% being singletons. The receptor comes from a man between 60 and 75 years old with urothelial cancer. The rearrangement links TRBV5-1 to TRBJ2-2, with TRBD1 as a possible D gene (6 bases). The sample consisted of PBMCs, taken around atezolizumab (anti-PD-L1) treatment. In DNA, the CDR3 is TGCGCCAGCAGCGGGGACAAGAACACCGGGGAGCTGTTTTTT. Translation: CASSGDKNTGELFF.